This TCR beta chain is drawn from a study of post-analysis software for immune sequencing data. For the study at large: Relapsing-remitting, secondary progressive and progressive-relapsing multiple sclerosis courses were included. The study's findings and limits: Relative to controls, patients had five TRBV segments at higher frequency, with TRBV5-6, TRBV5-1 and TRBV20-1 among these.

This clonotype has only a few counts. Its antigen is unknown. V lost 5 bases and J lost 2; bases outside the gene matches: 5. CDR3 length equals 14 residues. Unique molecular identifiers were present in the TCR beta cDNA libraries. TCRdb used MiXCR to reprocess the PCR reads, holding one entry per CDR3 protein. Of 700,000 to 900,000 distinct CDR3 sequences listed, more than 45% are singletons. The rearrangement links TRBV12-3 or TRBV12-4 to TRBJ1-2; the match to TRBD1 covers 7 bases. The sequenced material came from blood. The clonotype comes from a girl aged 5 to 17 with multiple sclerosis. The CDR3 DNA sequence: TGTGCCAGCAGTCCCTCGGGACAGAACTATGGCTACACCTTC. Amino acid sequence: CASSPSGQNYGYTF.